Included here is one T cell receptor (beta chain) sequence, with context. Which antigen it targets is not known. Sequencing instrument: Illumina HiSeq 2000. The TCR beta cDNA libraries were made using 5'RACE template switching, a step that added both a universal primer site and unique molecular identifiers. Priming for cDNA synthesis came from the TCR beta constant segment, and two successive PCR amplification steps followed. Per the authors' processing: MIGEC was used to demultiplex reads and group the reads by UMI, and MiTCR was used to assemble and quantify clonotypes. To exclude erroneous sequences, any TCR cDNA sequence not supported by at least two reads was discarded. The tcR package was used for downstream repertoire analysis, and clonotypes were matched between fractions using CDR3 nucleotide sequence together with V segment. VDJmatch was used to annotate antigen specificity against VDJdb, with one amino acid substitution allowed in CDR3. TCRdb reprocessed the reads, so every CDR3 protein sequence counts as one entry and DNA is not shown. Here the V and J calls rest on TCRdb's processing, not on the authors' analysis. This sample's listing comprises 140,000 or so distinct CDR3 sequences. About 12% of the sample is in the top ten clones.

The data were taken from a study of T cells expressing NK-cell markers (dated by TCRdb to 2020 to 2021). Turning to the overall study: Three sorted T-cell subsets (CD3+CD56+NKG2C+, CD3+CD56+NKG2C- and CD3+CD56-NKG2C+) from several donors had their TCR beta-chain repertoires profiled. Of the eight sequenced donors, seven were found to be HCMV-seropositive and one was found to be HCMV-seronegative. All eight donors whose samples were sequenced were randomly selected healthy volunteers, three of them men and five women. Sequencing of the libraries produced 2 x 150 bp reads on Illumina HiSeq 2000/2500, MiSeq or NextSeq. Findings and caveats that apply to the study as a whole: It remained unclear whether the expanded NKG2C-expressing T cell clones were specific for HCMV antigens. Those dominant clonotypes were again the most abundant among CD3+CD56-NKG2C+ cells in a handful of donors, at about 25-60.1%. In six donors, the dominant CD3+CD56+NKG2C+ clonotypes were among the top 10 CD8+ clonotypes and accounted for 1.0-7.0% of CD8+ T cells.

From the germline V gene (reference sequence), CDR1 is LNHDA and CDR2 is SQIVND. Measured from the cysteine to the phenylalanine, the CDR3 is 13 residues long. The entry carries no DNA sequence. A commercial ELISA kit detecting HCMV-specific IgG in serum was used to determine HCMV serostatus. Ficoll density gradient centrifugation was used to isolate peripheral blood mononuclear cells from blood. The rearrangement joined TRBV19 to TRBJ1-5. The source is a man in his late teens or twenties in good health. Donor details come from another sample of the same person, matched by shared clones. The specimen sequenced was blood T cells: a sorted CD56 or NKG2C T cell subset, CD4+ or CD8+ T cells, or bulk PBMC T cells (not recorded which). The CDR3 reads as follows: CASSDRGDQPQHF.